This T cell receptor beta chain was captured in a study of blood T cells in healthy people across ages. The sample holds one count of this clonotype. Each donor was a healthy Caucasian individual from Russia, aged 6 to 90. Then a second PCR, running about 6 to 11 cycles, was carried out with a sample-barcoded 5' primer and a J-beta primer mix. Each CDR3 protein gets one entry after TCRdb re-called the 5' RACE reads with MiXCR. The profile shows 1.5 million to 2 million distinct CDR3 sequences, roughly 52% of them singletons. The sequenced material came from blood. The TCR originated in a woman between 40 and 55 years old in good health.

The CDR3 here is CASSRPTGAATDTQYF. Written as DNA, the CDR3 is TGTGCCAGCAGCCGACCGACGGGGGCCGCCACAGATACGCAGTATTTT. This chain uses TRBV6-2 or TRBV6-3 with TRBJ2-3, with D perhaps TRBD1 or TRBD2 (6 bases each). Trimming left V 6 bases short and J 2 bases short, with 18 bases between. The CDR3 has 16 residues. CDR1 and CDR2 (germline): MNHEY, SVGEGT.